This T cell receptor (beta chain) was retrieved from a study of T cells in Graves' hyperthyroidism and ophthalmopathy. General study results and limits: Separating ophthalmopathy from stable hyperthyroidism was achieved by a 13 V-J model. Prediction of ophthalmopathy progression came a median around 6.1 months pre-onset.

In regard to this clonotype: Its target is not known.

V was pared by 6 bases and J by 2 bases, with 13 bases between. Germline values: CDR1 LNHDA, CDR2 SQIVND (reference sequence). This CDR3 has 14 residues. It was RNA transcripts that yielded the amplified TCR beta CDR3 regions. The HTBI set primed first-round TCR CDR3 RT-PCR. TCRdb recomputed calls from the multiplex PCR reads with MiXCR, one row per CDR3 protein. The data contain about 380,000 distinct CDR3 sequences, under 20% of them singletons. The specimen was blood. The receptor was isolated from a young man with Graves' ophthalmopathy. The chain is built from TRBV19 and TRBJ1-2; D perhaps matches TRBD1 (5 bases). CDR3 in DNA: TGTGCCAGTAGACGGGACGGTGGGAACTATGGCTACACCTTC. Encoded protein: CASRRDGGNYGYTF.